This TCR beta chain was identified in a study of cytomegalovirus exposure and HLA in healthy donors (dated by TCRdb to about 2017). Regarding the complete study: An earlier analysis of 587 of the donors reported approximately 260 Gb of sequence data and 117 million unique TCR beta sequences obtained from around 170 million T cells. A separate validation cohort of approximately 120 different subjects was used in addition to the 666-subject first cohort. The number of donors typed differed by locus, with about 620-630 for A, B, C, DRB1 and DQB1, roughly 520 for DQA1, 606 for DPA1, and about 450 for DPB1. Rather than drawing on any new phenotypic data, the later analysis identified candidate immune exposures from TCR beta sequences and the way those sequences occurred across donors. Donor age, sex, ethnicity and CMV serostatus were compiled together with the repertoire data. Every discovery cohort repertoire had been produced on one sequencing platform. An early release covering roughly 580 HLA-typed donors comprised roughly 300 gigabases of sequencing data and around 80 million unique TCR sequences. To decide whether each TCR beta V gene segment behaved as functional or pseudogenic, an earlier analysis of fewer than 750 of the donors relied on high-throughput TCR beta sequencing. The aim of the study was to test whether cataloging public T cell receptors could identify signatures of past pathogen exposure. Among the approximately 430 genotyped donors, around 79% belonged to the genetic ancestry cluster associated with self-reported Caucasian donors. Across approximately 400 genotyped donors of the cohort, an average of about 240,000 unique TCR beta nucleotide sequences per donor were sequenced, and roughly a sixth of those sequences were non-productive. Because of strong linkage in the cohort, roughly five DR-DQ haplotypes were treated as single units for association and clustering. HLA typing included class I and class II loci at four-digit resolution. Genome-wide SNP genotypes for about 55% of the 666 donors were used in a later genetic analysis, which treated that subset as a discovery cohort. To predict cytomegalovirus infection status, the study combined high-throughput TCR immunosequencing, statistical association of individual TCRs with disease status, and machine learning. The study profiled the T cell repertoires of more than 500 subjects by immunosequencing and related them to cytomegalovirus serostatus. In a later analysis, previously published TCR beta repertoires from 600 to 850 donors were re-analyzed and high-resolution HLA genotyping was added so that TCR occurrence patterns could be studied. What the work shows at the level of the full study, not this receptor alone: In both the original and validation cohorts, the classifier was reported to diagnose cytomegalovirus status with high specificity and sensitivity. When HLA alleles, especially DR and DQ, strongly co-occurred, TCR associations were difficult to assign to individual alleles. Because the 87-base-pair reads could not distinguish some IMGT-functional V segments, including TRBV6-2 and TRBV6-3, those segments were excluded. CMV serostatus was the only immune exposure information available for the cohort. A later genetic analysis reported fewer N-insertions in productive TCRs among donors in an Asian-associated ancestry cluster than the roughly 700-donor mean. A further reported finding was that TCR beta sequences accurately predicted the HLA-A and HLA-B alleles for most subjects in the first cohort. Most TCR sequences were observed very rarely across donors, whereas some public TCRs were present in many individuals. In this cohort, only TCR beta chains were sequenced, and detectable features were limited by the absence of alpha or paired-chain data. Because counts were too low, some 17 rarely observed V segments, including chromosome 9 orphons, were excluded from the earlier analysis of several hundred of the donors. The study listed 150 to 200 TCR beta chains as associated with cytomegalovirus. A few of the identified cytomegalovirus-associated TCR beta chains were confirmed in vitro to be specific for cytomegalovirus antigens. Because some donors lacked HLA typing at each locus, the association tests relied only on the typed subset. An association between a missense DCLRE1C variant and V-gene and J-gene trimming of TCR beta chains was found in a later genetic analysis and replicated in an independent cohort. Correlated functional status among segregating V segments might reflect linkage disequilibrium, but an unknown experimental factor could not be ruled out. According to the authors, the approach could potentially be generalized to other disease states and immunological phenotypes. Several of the top co-occurrence clusters appeared to be linked to parvovirus B19, influenza, CMV and Epstein-Barr virus, according to a later analysis. In an earlier analysis of fewer than 700 of the donors, most TCR beta V segments appeared in productive rearrangements about 87% or about 30% of the time, broadly matching IMGT annotations. Presence/absence analyses assumed roughly uniform sequencing depth across donors, an assumption that may not hold. In a later analysis, HLA-associated TCR beta chains were found to be more clonally expanded and to have lower generation probabilities than equally common non-associated chains. A later analysis found that most CMV-associated TCR beta chains appeared HLA-restricted, with HLA associations seemingly driven largely by CMV exposure. At a false discovery rate of 0.05, a later analysis linked 15,000 to 20,000 TCR beta sequences to specific HLA alleles. According to a later analysis, TCR association rates differed among HLA loci, with DRB1 alleles showing the most associated TCRs and HLA-C alleles showing the fewest. A group of highly shared sequence variants was considered likely to be a technical artifact of the sequencing pipeline.

As concerns this clone: The clone's antigen remains unknown. Base-call qualities are not available, and no considerably larger clone is one nucleotide away.

Preparation of the library involved the immunoSEQ multiplex PCR assay. The multiplex PCR relied on a mix of 60 forward primers for TCR Vbeta segments and 13 reverse primers for TCR Jbeta segments. The CDR3 region of rearranged TCR beta genes was amplified from genomic DNA by a multiplex PCR assay. On the Illumina HiSeq System, the amplified TCR beta libraries were sequenced as 87-base-pair reads. The source study handled its data this way. In a later analysis, tens of millions of unique TCR beta chains were counted across the 650 to 750 repertoires, and roughly 11 million of these chains were shared by at least two donors. To remove PCR and sequencing errors, raw reads were error-corrected and collapsed into unique sequences using a nearest-neighbor algorithm that merged closely related sequences. CDR3 sequences were aligned to IMGT reference sequences to assign V, D and J gene segments. For a sequence to be retained, at least a six-nucleotide match to both a V gene segment and a J gene segment was required. Rearrangements were classified as productive when the CDR3 lacked stop codons and remained in frame with V and J, and all other rearrangements were classified as non-productive. Following IMGT convention, CDR3 was defined as the stretch from the second conserved V-encoded cysteine up to the conserved J-encoded phenylalanine. The earlier analysis of a few hundred of the donors excluded any sequence lacking an unambiguous match to a single V gene segment. An earlier analysis of a few hundred of the donors called V segments functional above 56.7% productive rearrangements and segregating when the between-donor standard deviation exceeded 5%. To diagnose cytomegalovirus status from the catalog of TCR beta chain sequences, a statistical classification framework was built. A later analysis assigned V and J genes by comparing TCR nucleotide sequences with IMGT/GENE-DB human TR gene sequences. The TCRdist pipeline was used in a later analysis to assign CDR3 sequences and most-parsimonious VDJ recombination scenarios. In a later analysis, each TCR beta chain was defined by its CDR3 amino acid sequence together with its V-gene family, and reads lacking a unique V-gene family were excluded. A later analysis removed nearly 600 highly shared, low-generation-probability nucleotide sequences to deal with suspected cross-contamination and a sequencing artifact. A later analysis calculated a clonal expansion index for each public chain from normalized within-repertoire ranks of inferred template counts. In a later analysis, generation probabilities were computed using a VDJ recombination model fitted to out-of-frame rearrangements, and the results were checked against IGoR. In a later analysis, hypergeometric tests were used to score TCR-TCR, TCR-HLA and TCR-CMV co-occurrence, with a repertoire-size bias correction applied to TCR pairs. A later analysis estimated false discovery rates by permuting HLA or CMV assignments 20 times. In a later analysis, co-occurring TCRs were grouped with DBSCAN, and TCRdist sequence similarity was added when clustering was performed within HLA-allele-positive subsets. For co-occurrence clustering, repertoires with fewer than 30,000 or more than 120,000 public chains were excluded, along with roughly 5 repertoires with anomalous nucleotide sharing. The immuneACCESS repertoire file appears here via TCRdb, limited to in-frame rearrangements. These files lack a portion of the clones; in checked studies, under half of the deficit traces to unresolved V genes, and the cause of the others is not known. D and trimming were read from the DNA, whereas the V and J calls and clone size are those reported in that table. Across this sample there are tens of thousands of clones, with about 70% seen only once. Jointly, the top ten make up roughly 7.6% of the sample.

Per the germline V gene, MRHNA is the CDR1 and SNTAGT is the CDR2. V has 5 bases trimmed and J has 3 bases trimmed; junction bases matching no gene number 3. Measured from the cysteine to the phenylalanine, the CDR3 is 14 residues long. Only the CDR3 part of the read is kept: 42 bases, read in frame from the first base. The cohort consisted of 650 to 850 healthy bone marrow donors. At the time of sampling, all cohort members were nominally healthy, though unrecorded immune exposures were likely present. The donor was CMV seropositive and was included in the group of 250 to 300 seropositive cohort members. A peripheral blood sample was collected from each donor, and TCR beta sequencing was performed on peripheral blood mononuclear cells. Genomic DNA extraction from the blood cell samples was performed with the Qiagen DNeasy Blood Extraction Kit.

This clonotype was sampled from a man aged 35-49 years in good health and CMV-seropositive. The chain employs TRBV6-4 and TRBJ2-3; the central 9 bases match TRBD1. What was sequenced was PBMCs. The CDR3 is CASSRGTGTDTQYF. The DNA reads TGTGCCAGCAGTCGCGGGACAGGGACAGATACGCAGTATTTT.